One and the same sample provided the 3 T cell receptor beta chains below, sequenced in a study of CXCR3-negative and CXCR3-positive naive CD8 T cells. UMI-labeled TRB cDNA libraries were prepared by 5' RACE. One entry per CDR3 protein, without DNA, is what TCRdb gives after re-calling the 5' RACE reads. The ten most abundant clones cover more than 15% of a sample with tens of thousands of distinct CDR3 sequences. Sample: memory CD8+ T cells from blood. The receptor set was obtained from a human donor in good health. Some clones in this sample may be carry-over from other donors' samples.

The chain couples TRBV3-1 to TRBJ2-7. The CDR3 extends over 13 amino acids. From germline, CDR1 is LGHDT and CDR2 YNNKEL (reference sequence). CDR3: CASSQAIGWEQYF.

This CDR3 reads CASSVETGSYEQYF. This chain joins TRBV9 and TRBJ2-7. The CDR3 sequence is 14 residues long. CDR1 and CDR2 from the germline V gene are SGDLS and YYNGEE.

The CDR3 loop reads CASSLRWLAGGSTDTQYF. This chain uses TRBV5-1 with TRBJ2-3; without DNA, the TCRdb call of TRBD2 cannot be checked. The CDR3 contains 18 residues. Germline lookup yields CDR1 SGHRS and CDR2 YFSETQ.